The 18 T cell receptor beta chains listed next were all sequenced from one sample in a study of siplizumab effects on memory and regulatory T cells. Sequenced by immunoSEQ multiplex PCR; TCRdb stores in-frame clones only, minus some. Of around 78,000 clones listed, roughly 89% are singletons. The sequenced material came from CD8+ T cells sorted from blood. The source of these receptors is a human donor in good health.

The chain carries TRBV9 and TRBJ2-7, with D possibly TRBD1 on 6 matching bases. V was cut by 3 bases and J by 3 bases, with 10 bases left in between. This CDR3 is 13 amino acids long. Germline CDR1 and CDR2: SGDLS and YYNGEE. The CDR3 is CASSALTGYEQYF. The CDR3 DNA reads TGTGCCAGCAGCGCCCTGACAGGCTACGAGCAGTACTTC.

CDR3 in amino acids: CASSLEYEQYF. The DNA of the CDR3 is TGTGCCAGCAGCTTAGAGTACGAGCAGTACTTC. V gene TRBV7-6 combines with J gene TRBJ2-7, with D unclear. The CDR3 runs 11 residues. Per the germline V gene, CDR1 is SGHVS and CDR2 is FNYEAQ. V gave up 1 base and J gave up 4 bases, with 2 bases separating them. Full variable domain (remainder filled in from reference TRBV7-6 and TRBJ2-7): GAGVSQSPRYKVTKRGQDVALRCDPISGHVSLYWYRQALGQGPEFLTYFNYEAQQDKSGLPNDRFSAERPEGSISTLTIQRTEQRDSAMYRCASSLEYEQYFGPGTRLTVT.

The chain is built from TRBV19 and TRBJ2-7; 9 nucleotides match TRBD2. The CDR3 runs to 15 residues. V dropped 5 bases and J dropped 3; count of bases not matched to a gene: 8. CDR1 and CDR2 from the germline V gene are LNHDA and SQIVND (reference sequence). The CDR3 region has the DNA TGTGCCAGTAGTCGGGCTAGCGGGGTGAACTACGAGCAGTACTTC. It codes for CASSRASGVNYEQYF.

The chain carries TRBV4-1 and TRBJ2-7; D gene unclear. Germline CDR1 MGHRA, CDR2 YSYEKL. V lost 0 bases and J 4 bases, leaving 7 bases between the germline ends. This CDR3 has 13 residues. The CDR3 nucleotides are TGCGCCAGCAGCCAAGAAGACTCGTACGAGCAGTACTTC. It translates to CASSQEDSYEQYF.

This chain joins TRBV4-1 and TRBJ2-1, with 7 bases matching TRBD2. This CDR3 contains 15 residues. CDR1 is MGHRA, CDR2 YSYEKL, per germline. Trimming cost V 3 bases and J 2 bases; bases outside gene matches: 4. DNA for the CDR3: TGCGCCAGCAGCCATGGGCTAGCGGCCTACAATGAGCAGTTCTTC. Translated, it gives CASSHGLAAYNEQFF.

The chain combines TRBV2 with TRBJ2-5, with TRBD1 matching over 9 bases. The CDR3 contains 15 residues. The V segment lost 6 bases and the J segment 5 bases; nucleotides outside the gene matches: 10. Looked up from germline, CDR1 is SNHLY and CDR2 is FYNNEI. In DNA, the CDR3 is TGTGCCAGCAGAAACCCGGGACAGGGACTGGAGACCCAGTACTTC. This codes for CASRNPGQGLETQYF.

The chain combines TRBV15 with TRBJ2-1; 7 positions match TRBD2. The CDR3 has 14 amino acids. Germline trimming cut 2 bases from V and 4 bases from J; bases unmatched to any gene: 2. The germline gives CDR1 LNHNV, CDR2 YYDKDF (reference sequence). The CDR3 spells CATSRQRDYNEQFF. The CDR3 DNA is TGTGCCACCAGCAGACAGCGGGATTACAATGAGCAGTTCTTC. The complete variable domain, with remaining parts taken from reference TRBV15 and TRBJ2-1, reads DAMVIQNPRYQVTQFGKPVTLSCSQTLNHNVMYWYQQKSSQAPKLLFHYYDKDFNNEADTPDNFQSRRPNTSFCFLDIRSPGLGDTAMYLCATSRQRDYNEQFFGPGTRLTVL.

This chain uses TRBV9 with TRBJ1-6, with 9 bases identical to TRBD1. This CDR3 has 15 amino acids. The V gene's germline CDR1 is SGDLS and CDR2 YYNGEE. Trimming took 2 bases from V and 7 from J; bases not matched to a gene: 4. The CDR3 reads CASSVEGQGNSPLHF. The CDR3 nucleotides read TGTGCCAGCAGCGTGGAGGGACAGGGAAATTCACCCCTCCACTTT.

The rearrangement links TRBV11-1 to TRBJ2-7; TRBD1 agrees at 7 bases. The CDR3 length is 15 residues. Losses at the gene ends were 3 bases for V and 3 bases for J; bases not matched to a gene: 8. Germline V CDR1 and CDR2: SGHAT, FQDESV (reference sequence). CDR3 bases: TGTGCCAGCAGCTTCCAGGGGGAAGGGGACTACGAGCAGTACTTC. Protein: CASSFQGEGDYEQYF. Based on the CDR3 plus reference TRBV11-1 and TRBJ2-7, the full variable domain is EAEVAQSPRYKITEKSQAVAFWCDPISGHATLYWYRQILGQGPELLVQFQDESVVDDSQLPKDRFSAERLKGVDSTLKIQPAELGDSAMYLCASSFQGEGDYEQYFGPGTRLTVT.

The chain recombines TRBV11-2 with TRBJ2-1; D is possibly TRBD2 (6 bases). Germline-derived CDR1 and CDR2 are SGHAT and FQNNGV. CDR3 length: 16 amino acids. V was trimmed by 1 base and J by 2 bases, leaving 12 bases between them. The CDR3 reads CASSLVAAGPYNEQFF. CDR3 in DNA: TGTGCCAGCAGCTTAGTAGCAGCGGGCCCCTACAATGAGCAGTTCTTC.

This clone was detected a few times. The V call is TRBV2, the J call TRBJ1-5; 7 nucleotides line up with TRBD1. Germline CDR1 is SNHLY and CDR2 is FYNNEI. V trimming: 5 bases; J trimming: 7 bases; junction bases outside the gene matches: 8. This CDR3 has 14 residues. The CDR3 DNA reads TGTGCCAGCAGTACAGACAGGGATCAGCAGCCCCAGCATTTT. Amino acids: CASSTDRDQQPQHF.

The chain is built from TRBV18 and TRBJ1-2, with a possible D match to TRBD1 (6 bases). V lost 2 bases and J 5 bases, leaving 12 bases between the germline ends. The CDR3 runs to 14 residues. CDR1 is KGHSH and CDR2 is LQKENI in the germline V gene. This CDR3 reads CASSPSRTVYGYTF. For the CDR3, the DNA is TGTGCCAGCTCACCATCTAGGACAGTTTATGGCTACACCTTC. Variable domain in full (rest from reference TRBV18 and TRBJ1-2): NAGVMQNPRHLVRRRGQEARLRCSPMKGHSHVYWYRQLPEEGLKFMVYLQKENIIDESGMPKERFSAEFPKEGPSILRIQQVVRGDSAAYFCASSPSRTVYGYTFGSGTRLTVV.

The CDR3 sequence: CSVGEGWGYGYTF. DNA of the CDR3: TGCAGCGTAGGGGAGGGATGGGGCTATGGCTACACCTTC. V and J are TRBV29-1 and TRBJ1-2; D might be TRBD1 (5 bases). Trimming took off 6 bases at V and 4 bases at J, with 15 bases between the two ends. CDR1 is SQVTM, CDR2 ANQGSEA, per germline. This CDR3 is built from 13 residues.

The genes are TRBV27 and TRBJ2-3, with no clear D. CDR1 is MNHEY, CDR2 SMNVEV, per germline (reference sequence). Trimming removed 4 bases at V and 5 bases at J, with 7 bases between. CDR3 length equals 12 residues. CDR3 DNA sequence: TGTGCCAGCAGTTCGACTTTAGATACGCAGTATTTT. This gives the protein CASSSTLDTQYF.

The chain recombines TRBV27 with TRBJ2-3, with TRBD2 matching 10 bases. The CDR3 totals 17 residues. Trimming cost V 8 bases and J 0 bases; bases outside gene matches: 11. CDR1 is MNHEY and CDR2 is SMNVEV in the germline V gene (reference sequence). The CDR3 here is CASEALAGGTSTDTQYF. The CDR3, as DNA: TGTGCCAGCGAGGCGTTAGCGGGAGGAACTAGCACAGATACGCAGTATTTT.

This clone was seen once. The chain links TRBV19 to TRBJ2-5; D unresolved. The J call may be incorrect, as the DNA end agrees better with TRBJ2-7. The germline CDR1 and CDR2 sequences are LNHDA and SQIVND (reference sequence). The CDR3 loop spans 15 amino acids. The CDR3 bases are TGTGCCAGTAGTATAATACACGGTTACTCCTACGAGCAGTACTTC. It codes for CASSIIHGYSYEQYF.

The V call is TRBV11-2, the J call TRBJ1-1, with 9 bases matching TRBD1. Germline loops: CDR1 SGHAT, CDR2 FQNNGV. V was clipped by 3 bases and J by 4 bases; unmatched bases: 9. This CDR3 is built from 16 residues. The CDR3 reads CASSFYRGQGSTEAFF. The CDR3 coding sequence is TGTGCCAGCAGCTTTTACAGGGGGCAAGGGAGCACTGAAGCTTTCTTT.

This clone was detected once. J is TRBJ1-1 and V is TRBV6-5; TRBD1 is a possible D gene (5 bases). CDR3 length: 14 amino acids. CDR1 and CDR2 from the germline V gene are MNHEY and SVGAGI. V shed 5 bases and J shed 4 bases, with 14 bases lying between them. The CDR3 reads CASSPLPTVTEAFF. As DNA, the CDR3 is TGTGCCAGCAGTCCCTTACCGACAGTCACTGAAGCTTTCTTT.